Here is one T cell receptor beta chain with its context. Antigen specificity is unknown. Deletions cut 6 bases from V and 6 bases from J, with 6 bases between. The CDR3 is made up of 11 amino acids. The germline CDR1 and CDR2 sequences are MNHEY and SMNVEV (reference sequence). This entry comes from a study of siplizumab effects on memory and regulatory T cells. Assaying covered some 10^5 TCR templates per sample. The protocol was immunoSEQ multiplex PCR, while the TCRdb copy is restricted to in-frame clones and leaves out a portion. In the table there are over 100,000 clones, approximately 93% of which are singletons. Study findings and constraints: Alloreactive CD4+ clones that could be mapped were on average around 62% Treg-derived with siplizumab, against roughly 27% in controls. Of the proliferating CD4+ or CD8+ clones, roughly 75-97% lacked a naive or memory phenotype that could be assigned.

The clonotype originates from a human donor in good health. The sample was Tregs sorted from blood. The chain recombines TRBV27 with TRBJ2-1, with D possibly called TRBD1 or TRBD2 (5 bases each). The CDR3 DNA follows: TGTGCCAGCAGGGGGGTCAATGAGCAGTTCTTC. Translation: CASRGVNEQFF.